This TCR beta chain was documented in a study of post-analysis software for immune sequencing data. Germline V lookup: CDR1 SGHTA, CDR2 FQGNSA. The CDR3 contains 16 residues. The V gene lost 3 bases and the J gene lost 2 bases, with 16 bases spanning the gap. Built from TCR beta cDNA, the libraries had unique molecular identifiers in them. TCRdb called the PCR reads again in MiXCR, with one record for every CDR3 protein. The sample includes 150,000 to 200,000 distinct CDR3 sequences, roughly 34% of them seen just once. The V gene is TRBV7-2, the J gene TRBJ2-5; D may be TRBD1 or TRBD2 (6 bases each). The TCR was taken from a girl aged 5 to 17 with multiple sclerosis. Here the sequenced sample was blood, taken after autologous hematopoietic stem cell transplantation. The CDR3: CASSFPPDSGQETQYF. CDR3 DNA sequence: TGTGCCAGCAGCTTCCCCCCGGACAGCGGGCAAGAGACCCAGTACTTC.